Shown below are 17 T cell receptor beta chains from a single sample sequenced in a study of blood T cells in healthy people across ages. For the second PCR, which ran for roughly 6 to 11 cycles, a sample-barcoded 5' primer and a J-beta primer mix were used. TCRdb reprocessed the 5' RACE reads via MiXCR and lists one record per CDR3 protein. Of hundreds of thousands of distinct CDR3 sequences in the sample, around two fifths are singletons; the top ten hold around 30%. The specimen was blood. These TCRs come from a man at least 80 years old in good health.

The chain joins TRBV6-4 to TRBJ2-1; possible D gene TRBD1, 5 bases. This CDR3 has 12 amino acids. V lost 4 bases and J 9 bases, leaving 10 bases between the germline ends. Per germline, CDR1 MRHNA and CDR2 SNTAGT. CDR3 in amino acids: CASSVQGGEQFF. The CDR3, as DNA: TGTGCCAGCAGTGTCCAGGGTGGTGAGCAGTTCTTC.

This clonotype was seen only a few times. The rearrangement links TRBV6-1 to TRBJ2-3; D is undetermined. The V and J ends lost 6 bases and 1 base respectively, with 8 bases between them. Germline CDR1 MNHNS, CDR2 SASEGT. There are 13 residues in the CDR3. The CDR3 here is CASRGSGTDTQYF. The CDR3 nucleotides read TGTGCCAGCAGGGGATCTGGCACAGATACGCAGTATTTT.

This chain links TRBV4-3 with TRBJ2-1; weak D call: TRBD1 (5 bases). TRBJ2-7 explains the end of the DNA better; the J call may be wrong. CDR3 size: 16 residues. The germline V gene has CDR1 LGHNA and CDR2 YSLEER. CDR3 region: CASSQEVAGSYNEQYF. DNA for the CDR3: TGCGCCAGCAGCCAAGAAGTGGCAGGGTCCTACAATGAGCAGTACTTC.

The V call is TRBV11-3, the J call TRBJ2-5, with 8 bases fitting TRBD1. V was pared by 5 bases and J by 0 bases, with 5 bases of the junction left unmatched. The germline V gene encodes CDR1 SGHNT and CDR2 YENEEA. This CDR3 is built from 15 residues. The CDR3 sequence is CASSATQGDQETQYF. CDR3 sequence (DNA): TGTGCCAGCAGCGCAACACAGGGGGACCAAGAGACCCAGTACTTC.

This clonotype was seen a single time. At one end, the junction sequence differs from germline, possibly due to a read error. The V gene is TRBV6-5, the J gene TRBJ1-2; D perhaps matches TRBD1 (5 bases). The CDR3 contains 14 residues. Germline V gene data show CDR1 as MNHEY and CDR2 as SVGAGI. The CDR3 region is CARRKTGTNYGYTF. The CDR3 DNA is TGTGCCCGCAGAAAAACCGGGACGAACTATGGCTACACCTTC.

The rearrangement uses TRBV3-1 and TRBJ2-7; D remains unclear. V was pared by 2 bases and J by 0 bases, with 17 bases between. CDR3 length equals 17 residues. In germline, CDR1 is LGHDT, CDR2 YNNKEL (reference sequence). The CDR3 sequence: CASSQYQSIWDSYEQYF. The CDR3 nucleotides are TGTGCCAGCAGCCAATATCAATCTATATGGGACTCCTACGAGCAGTACTTC.

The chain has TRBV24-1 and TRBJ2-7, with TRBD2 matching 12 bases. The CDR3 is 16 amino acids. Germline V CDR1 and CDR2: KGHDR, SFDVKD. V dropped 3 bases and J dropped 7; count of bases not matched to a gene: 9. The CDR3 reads CATSDPSGREHNEQYF. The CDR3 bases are TGTGCCACCAGTGATCCTAGCGGGAGGGAACACAATGAGCAGTACTTC.

CDR3 sequence reads: CASSLDGTDYGYTF. Here the CDR3 DNA reads TGTGCCAGCAGCTTAGATGGCACCGACTATGGCTACACCTTC. V gene TRBV7-2 combines with J gene TRBJ1-2; D not resolved. The V end lost 1 base, the J end lost 3 bases, and 9 bases lay between the germline ends. This CDR3 contains 14 residues. The germline gives CDR1 SGHTA, CDR2 FQGNSA.

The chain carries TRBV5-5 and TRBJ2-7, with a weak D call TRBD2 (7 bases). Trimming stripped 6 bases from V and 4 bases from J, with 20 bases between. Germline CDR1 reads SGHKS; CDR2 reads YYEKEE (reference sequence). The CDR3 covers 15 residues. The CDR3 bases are TGTGCCAGCAACCCGGGGGCTAGCGGACTATACGAGCAGTACTTC. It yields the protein CASNPGASGLYEQYF.

CDR3 nucleotide sequence: TGTGCCAGCAGTCGTAGTTCCTGGGAGACCCAGTACTTC. Translation: CASSRSSWETQYF. V usage is TRBV6-2 or TRBV6-3 and J usage is TRBJ2-5; unclear D gene. Germline V gene sequence: CDR1 MNHEY, CDR2 SVGEGT. This CDR3 spans 13 amino acids. Trimming took off 5 bases at V and 5 bases at J, with 12 bases between the two ends.

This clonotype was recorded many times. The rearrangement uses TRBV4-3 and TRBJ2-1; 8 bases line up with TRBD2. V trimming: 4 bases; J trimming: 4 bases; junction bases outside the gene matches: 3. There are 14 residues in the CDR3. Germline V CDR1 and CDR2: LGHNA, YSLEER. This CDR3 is CASSLGTSYNEQFF. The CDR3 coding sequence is TGCGCCAGCAGCCTGGGGACTAGTTACAATGAGCAGTTCTTC.

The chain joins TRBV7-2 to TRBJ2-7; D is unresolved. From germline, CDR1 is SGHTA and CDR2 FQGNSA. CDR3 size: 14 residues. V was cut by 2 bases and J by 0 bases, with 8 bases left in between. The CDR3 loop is CASSLSQSSYEQYF. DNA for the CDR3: TGTGCCAGCAGCTTAAGTCAAAGCTCCTACGAGCAGTACTTC.

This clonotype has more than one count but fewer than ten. CDR3: CASSRDVGSYEQYF. CDR3 nucleotide sequence: TGTGCCAGCAGCCGGGACGTGGGAAGCTACGAGCAGTACTTC. The chain carries TRBV7-2 and TRBJ2-7; the D gene could be TRBD1 or TRBD2 (5 bases each). The CDR3 extends over 14 amino acids. V gave up 5 bases and J gave up 3 bases, with 14 bases separating them. CDR1 is SGHTA and CDR2 is FQGNSA in the germline V gene.

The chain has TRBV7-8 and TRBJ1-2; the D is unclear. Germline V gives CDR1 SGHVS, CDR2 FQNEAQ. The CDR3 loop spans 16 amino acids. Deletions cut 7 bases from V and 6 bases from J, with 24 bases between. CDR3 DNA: TGTGCCAGCACTCAACGCGAGGGCCGCTTGATCGATGGCTACACCTTC. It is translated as CASTQREGRLIDGYTF. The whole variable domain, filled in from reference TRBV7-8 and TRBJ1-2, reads GAGVSQSPRYKVAKRGQDVALRCDPISGHVSLFWYQQALGQGPEFLTYFQNEAQLDKSGLPSDRFFAERPEGSVSTLKIQRTQQEDSAVYLCASTQREGRLIDGYTFGSGTRLTVV.

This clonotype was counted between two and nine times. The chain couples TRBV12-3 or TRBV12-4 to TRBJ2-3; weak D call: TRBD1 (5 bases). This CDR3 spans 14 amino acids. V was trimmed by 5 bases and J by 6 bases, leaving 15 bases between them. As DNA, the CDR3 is TGTGCCAGCAGTGACACAGGACGAACGGATACGCAGTATTTT. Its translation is CASSDTGRTDTQYF.

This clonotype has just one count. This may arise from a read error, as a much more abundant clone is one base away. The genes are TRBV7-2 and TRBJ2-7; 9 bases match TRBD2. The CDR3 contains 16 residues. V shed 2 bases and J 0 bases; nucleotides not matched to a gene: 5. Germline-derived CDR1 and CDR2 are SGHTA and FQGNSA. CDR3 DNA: TGTGCCAGCAGCTTAATAGCTAGCGGGAACTCCTACGAGCAGTACTTC. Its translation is CASSLIASGNSYEQYF.

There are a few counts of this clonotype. CDR3 amino acids: CASSPGRVPSGSSYNEQFF. CDR3 bases: TGCGCCAGCAGCCCGGGCCGGGTCCCCTCGGGGAGCTCCTACAATGAGCAGTTCTTC. The genes are TRBV4-3 and TRBJ2-1, with D maybe TRBD2 (5 bases). The CDR3 totals 19 residues. The V end was cut by 4 bases, the J end by 0 bases, with 22 bases between. The V gene's germline CDR1 is LGHNA and CDR2 YSLEER.